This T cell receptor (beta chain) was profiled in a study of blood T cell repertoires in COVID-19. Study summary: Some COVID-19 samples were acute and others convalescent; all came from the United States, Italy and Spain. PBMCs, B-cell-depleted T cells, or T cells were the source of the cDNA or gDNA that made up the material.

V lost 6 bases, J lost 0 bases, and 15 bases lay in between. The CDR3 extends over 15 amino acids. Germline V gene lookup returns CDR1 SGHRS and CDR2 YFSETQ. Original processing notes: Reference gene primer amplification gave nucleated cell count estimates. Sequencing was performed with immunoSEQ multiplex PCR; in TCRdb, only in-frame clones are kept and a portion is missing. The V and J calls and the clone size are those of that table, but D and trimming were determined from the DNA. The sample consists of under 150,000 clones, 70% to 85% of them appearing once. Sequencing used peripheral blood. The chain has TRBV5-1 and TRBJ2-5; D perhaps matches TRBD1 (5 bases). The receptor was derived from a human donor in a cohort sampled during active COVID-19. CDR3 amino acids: CASTVSRQNQETQYF. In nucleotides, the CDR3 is TGCGCCAGCACCGTGTCTAGACAGAACCAAGAGACCCAGTACTTC.